Listed below are T cell receptor beta chains from one sample, sequenced in a study of cytomegalovirus exposure and HLA in healthy donors. Some clones are missing from TCRdb's copy, which holds only in-frame ones; the method was immunoSEQ multiplex PCR. This sample has tens of thousands of clones, with over 95% found just once. Material for sequencing was PBMCs. The source of these receptors is a man aged 18 to 30 in good health and CMV-seronegative. The CDR3 runs from the conserved cysteine through the conserved F or W. The D gene is left open where the match is weak. The listing skips clone size in some rows; elsewhere it reads once, few, many or a size class.

cdr3_nt cdr3_aa j_call clone_size v_call d_call
TGTGCCAGCTCACCACGGACTAGCGGGACTAGCACAGATACGCAGTATTTT CASSPRTSGTSTDTQYF TRBJ2-3 . TRBV18 TRBD2
TGTGCCAGCAGTCCCCCGGGGGGTGGGGGTCAGCCCCAGCATTTT CASSPPGGGGQPQHF TRBJ1-5 . TRBV2 .
TGTGCCAGCAGCCACGGGACAGGCGGGGAGCTGTTTTTT CASSHGTGGELFF TRBJ2-2 . TRBV27 TRBD1
TGTGCCAGCAGCGGGACAGACTACGAGCAGTACTTC CASSGTDYEQYF TRBJ2-7 . TRBV7-9 TRBD1
TGCAGCGTTGAAAATTTCGCGGGCCTACCCCAAGAGACCCAGTACTTC CSVENFAGLPQETQYF TRBJ2-5 . TRBV29-1 .
TGCGCCAGCAGCCGACTAGCGGGAGGGTACAATGAGCAGTTCTTC CASSRLAGGYNEQFF TRBJ2-1 once TRBV10-1 TRBD2
TGTGCCTGGGCTAGCGGGACATCCTACAATGAGCAGTTCTTC CAWASGTSYNEQFF TRBJ2-1 once TRBV30 TRBD2
TGTGCCAGCAGTCAGGGAACTAACTATGGCTACACCTTC CASSQGTNYGYTF TRBJ1-2 . TRBV6-6 .
TGTGCCAGCAGCGTAGACAGATTGAACACTGAAGCTTTCTTT CASSVDRLNTEAFF TRBJ1-1 once TRBV9 .
TGTGCCAGCAGCTTAGGGACAGGGAATGGCTACACCTTC CASSLGTGNGYTF TRBJ1-2 . TRBV7-8 TRBD1
TGTGCCAGCACGGACTGGCAAGGCGGCACAGATACGCAGTATTTT CASTDWQGGTDTQYF TRBJ2-3 . TRBV6-5 .
TGTGCCAGCAGCTTAAGCCAGGGGGCTTACAATGAGCAGTTCTTC CASSLSQGAYNEQFF TRBJ2-1 . TRBV11-2 TRBD1
TGCGCCAGCAGCCAAGCTAGCGGGAGGGGTGCAGATACGCAGTATTTT CASSQASGRGADTQYF TRBJ2-3 . TRBV4-1 TRBD2
TGTGCCAGCAGCGGAAAGAGACAGGGGGCCGACACTGAAGCTTTCTTT CASSGKRQGADTEAFF TRBJ1-1 once TRBV5-4 TRBD1
TGTGCCTGGAGCGCTGAGCGGGACTCCTACGAGCAGTACTTC CAWSAERDSYEQYF TRBJ2-7 . TRBV30 TRBD2
TGTGCCAGCAGTTACTCACTAGCGCAGGAGACCCAGTACTTC CASSYSLAQETQYF TRBJ2-5 . TRBV6-5 TRBD2
TGCAGCGTTGGGGGACAGGGGGGAGGATATGGCTACACCTTC CSVGGQGGGYGYTF TRBJ1-2 . TRBV29-1 TRBD1
TGTGCCGGCAGCTCACGCTACAATCAGCCCCAGCATTTT CAGSSRYNQPQHF TRBJ1-5 . TRBV27 .
TGTGCCAGCAACAGGCCAAATCAGCCCCAGCATTTT CASNRPNQPQHF TRBJ1-5 . TRBV6-1 .
TGTGCCAGCTCACCACAAGCACCCGAGATTTACAATGAGCAGTTCTTC CASSPQAPEIYNEQFF TRBJ2-1 . TRBV18 .
TGTGCCAGCAGCCCGACAGAAAACTATGGCTACACCTTC CASSPTENYGYTF TRBJ1-2 . TRBV7-9 .
TGTGCCAGCAGCGTCGGTCAGGTCCCGAACTATGGCTACACCTTC CASSVGQVPNYGYTF TRBJ1-2 . TRBV9 .
TGTGCCAGCAGTGAGGCCTCGGGGGAGCTGTTTTTT CASSEASGELFF TRBJ2-2 . TRBV2 .
TGTGCCAGCAGTTTACCCGGGACAAATTACGAGCAGTACTTC CASSLPGTNYEQYF TRBJ2-7 . TRBV28 .
TGTGCCAGCAGCTTCCGACAGGGGAGGCAAGAGACCCAGTACTTC CASSFRQGRQETQYF TRBJ2-5 . TRBV5-4 TRBD1
TGTGCCAGCAGTCCAACAGGTGGGGACTATGGCTACACCTTC CASSPTGGDYGYTF TRBJ1-2 . TRBV28 .
TGTGCCAGCAGCTTAGGAAGAGATGAAGCTTTCTTT CASSLGRDEAFF TRBJ1-1 . TRBV11-3 .
TGTGCCAGCTCACTAGCAGGGGGCGACTATGGCTACACCTTC CASSLAGGDYGYTF TRBJ1-2 . TRBV18 TRBD1
TGTGCCAGCAGCACCAGGGGGGCAGATACGCAGTATTTT CASSTRGADTQYF TRBJ2-3 . TRBV14 .
TGTGCCAGCAGCGTAGCAGGGGGCGAGAATCAGCCCCAGCATTTT CASSVAGGENQPQHF TRBJ1-5 . TRBV9 TRBD1
TGTGCCTGGGCTGGGGTGACAGCAACTAATGAAAAACTGTTTTTT CAWAGVTATNEKLFF TRBJ1-4 few TRBV30 .
TGTGCCAGCAGTTTGAACAGGGTCACTGAAGCTTTCTTT CASSLNRVTEAFF TRBJ1-1 . TRBV28 .
TGTGCCAGCAGCCTCCCCGGAGCTGGGGCCAACGTCCTGACTTTC CASSLPGAGANVLTF TRBJ2-6 . TRBV5-8 .
TGCGCCAGCAGCTACGGACAGGGGGCCTTCGGTAAGGGCACTGAAGCTTTCTTT CASSYGQGAFGKGTEAFF TRBJ1-1 few TRBV5-1 TRBD1
TGTGCCTGGCACCGGGAAAACACCATATATTTT CAWHRENTIYF TRBJ1-3 . TRBV30 .
TGTGCCTGGAGTAGGACAGGGAGTCCTGGGGCCAACGTCCTGACTTTC CAWSRTGSPGANVLTF TRBJ2-6 . TRBV30 TRBD1
TGTGCCTGGAGTGGAGCTAATGGCTACACCTTC CAWSGANGYTF TRBJ1-2 . TRBV30 .
TGTGCCAGCAGTGATGAAGGGGGGGGAAGGGCTTTCTTT CASSDEGGGRAFF TRBJ1-1 . TRBV6-4 .
TGCGCCAGCAGCTTGAACGGCAGGGCCCGAGGCGAGCAGTACTTC CASSLNGRARGEQYF TRBJ2-7 . TRBV5-1 .
TGCGCCAGCAGCCTGCCGGGCTCTGGAAACACCATATATTTT CASSLPGSGNTIYF TRBJ1-3 . TRBV4-1 .
TGTGCCAGCAGCTCGAACCCGGTGCCATACGAGCAGTACTTC CASSSNPVPYEQYF TRBJ2-7 . TRBV7-6 .
TGTGCCAGCAGCTTAATGACAGGGGGCTATGGCTACACCTTC CASSLMTGGYGYTF TRBJ1-2 . TRBV5-6 TRBD1
TGTGCCTGGAGTCGGTTCGAGAACACTGAAGCTTTCTTT CAWSRFENTEAFF TRBJ1-1 . TRBV30 .
TGTGCCACCAGCAGACGGGGAGACGGAAACACCATATATTTT CATSRRGDGNTIYF TRBJ1-3 . TRBV15 .
TGTGCCAGCAGCTTAGCGGAAACCCCGGGACTAGCGGGATCATACGAGCAGTACTTC CASSLAETPGLAGSYEQYF TRBJ2-7 . TRBV7-8 TRBD2
TGTGCCAGCAGTCCGACAGGATCCTATAATTCACCCCTCCACTTT CASSPTGSYNSPLHF TRBJ1-6 . TRBV28 .
TGTGCCATCAGGGGGGGGCCCCTCGGAAGGGCAAAGGACAATGAGCAGTTCTTC CAIRGGPLGRAKDNEQFF TRBJ2-1 . TRBV10-3 .
TGTGCCAGCAGTCTCAACAGGGGGAGGCAGCCCCAGCATTTT CASSLNRGRQPQHF TRBJ1-5 . TRBV27 TRBD1
TGTGCCAGCAGCTTAGGTACAGGGGGCTCCGGGGAGCTGTTTTTT CASSLGTGGSGELFF TRBJ2-2 . TRBV5-4 TRBD1
TGTGCCAGCAGCTTAGATCTCGCGGAGTCTAAGTACTTC CASSLDLAESKYF TRBJ2-7 . TRBV11-1 .
TGTGCCAGCGGTAACAGGGGGCTCGACGAGCAGTACTTC CASGNRGLDEQYF TRBJ2-7 . TRBV7-9 TRBD1
TGTGCCAGTAGTATCTTAGCGGGAGGAGTCTACGAGCAGTACTTC CASSILAGGVYEQYF TRBJ2-7 . TRBV19 TRBD2
TGTGCTAGTGGTGGGGACAGGGGGAACAATGAGCAGTTCTTC CASGGDRGNNEQFF TRBJ2-1 . TRBV12-5 TRBD1
TGTGCCAGCAGTGAAGGGGGGGGCTATAGCAATCAGCCCCAGCATTTT CASSEGGGYSNQPQHF TRBJ1-5 . TRBV6-4 .
TGTGCCAGCACCCCCGGGACAGGCCCTGAAGCTTTCTTT CASTPGTGPEAFF TRBJ1-1 . TRBV2 TRBD1